This T cell receptor beta chain was captured in a study of brain T cells in children with intractable seizures. V was cut by 6 bases and J by 2 bases, with 8 bases left in between. Germline lookup yields CDR1 LNHDA and CDR2 SQIVND (reference sequence). The CDR3 totals 13 residues. The sequenced cases were selected for having the highest brain T cell transcript signatures. At least one anti-epileptic drug was given before surgery. To note about this clone: As yet, its antigen is unknown.

Using immunoSEQ multiplex PCR, the repertoire was profiled, and TCRdb retains in-frame clones only, with some absent. Of 1,500 or so clones listed, about four fifths are singletons. Findings of the study overall: Only CDR3 sequence similarity suggested viral specificity, without known HCMV serostatus. Each case's top public CDR3 resembled known HCMV, EBV or influenza A CDR3s. Clones missing pre-surgery may reflect undersampling of that blood sample.

Material: resected brain tissue, obtained at surgery. The chain recombines TRBV19 with TRBJ1-5, with D unclear. The TCR sequence derives from a boy aged 5-17 years with focal cortical dysplasia and intractable seizures. The DNA for the CDR3 is TGTGCCAGTAGACTGGACGGCAATCAGCCCCAGCATTTT. It specifies CASRLDGNQPQHF.